This TCR beta chain was retrieved from a study of blood T cell repertoires in COVID-19. About the research overall: The origin of the acute and convalescent COVID-19 samples was the United States, Italy and Spain. Nucleic acid was either cDNA or gDNA, and it came from T cells, B-cell-depleted T cells, or PBMCs.

How the authors handled the data: Cell counts per sample came from amplifying reference gene primers. Assay used: immunoSEQ multiplex PCR; TCRdb lists only in-frame clones, some missing. That table supplies the V and J calls and clone size; D and trimming were determined from the DNA. The sample contains roughly 55,000 clones, more than 80% of which appear only once. The sequenced sample was peripheral blood. The origin of this receptor is a human donor with active COVID-19. The donor label of this sample is uncertain.

The CDR3: CASTGGEDTEAFF. The CDR3 DNA follows: TGTGCCAGCACGGGGGGCGAGGACACTGAAGCTTTCTTT. This chain uses TRBV28 with TRBJ1-1; D perhaps matches TRBD1 (6 bases). The CDR3 consists of 13 residues. Per the germline V gene, CDR1 is MDHEN and CDR2 is SYDVKM. V was shortened by 7 bases and J by 3 bases, with 12 bases between the two germline ends.